A single T cell receptor (beta chain) is shown here with its context. As yet, its antigen is unknown. The sample comes from a study of T-cell memory formation after mild COVID-19. As for the study in general: The study found TCR clusters largely donor specific. Study-level points and caveats: Shrinking CD4+ clones were chiefly CM and EM; CD8+ ones were chiefly EMRA. Pre-infection memory held some responding clones, suggesting pre-existing cross-reactive T cells responded.

This CDR3 spans 15 amino acids. Trimming left V 0 bases short and J 4 bases short, with 11 bases between. Per germline, CDR1 SGHRS and CDR2 YFSETQ. The TCR alpha and TCR beta cDNA libraries, bearing sample barcodes and UMIs, were generated by 5'RACE using constant-segment primers. Via MiXCR, TCRdb re-called the 5' RACE reads, giving one row per CDR3 protein. The table has fewer than 250,000 distinct CDR3 sequences, around 16% seen once. This clonotype was obtained from an adult woman who had mild COVID-19 (a few samples of this study predate the infection). Cell type and time point are not known. Material for sequencing was PBMCs or a T cell subset sorted from them (not recorded which). V usage is TRBV5-1 and J usage is TRBJ2-1; D unresolved. CDR3 amino acids: CASSLAPSAYNEQFF. CDR3 DNA sequence: TGCGCCAGCAGCTTGGCGCCGTCGGCTTACAATGAGCAGTTCTTC.